This TCR beta chain was found in a study of early T cells in non-severe SARS-CoV-2 infection. The germline V gene has CDR1 DFQATT and CDR2 SNEGSKA (reference sequence). This CDR3 is built from 11 residues. Unique molecular identifiers were attached to individual cDNA molecules. TCRdb passed the 5' RACE reads through MiXCR, listing each CDR3 protein once. Of about 68,000 distinct CDR3 sequences listed, roughly 11% were seen once; the top ten hold around 6.4%. This clonotype was picked up many times. A junction end diverges from the germline sequence, so it may reflect a read error. This chain joins TRBV20-1 and TRBJ2-7, with D possibly TRBD1 on 6 matching bases. This TCR derives from an adult who was a healthcare worker with PCR-confirmed SARS-CoV-2 infection or an uninfected control (not recorded which). Sequences were obtained from whole blood. The CDR3 DNA follows: TGCAGTGTTCGTTCGGGACACGAACAGTACTTC. It is translated as CSVRSGHEQYF.